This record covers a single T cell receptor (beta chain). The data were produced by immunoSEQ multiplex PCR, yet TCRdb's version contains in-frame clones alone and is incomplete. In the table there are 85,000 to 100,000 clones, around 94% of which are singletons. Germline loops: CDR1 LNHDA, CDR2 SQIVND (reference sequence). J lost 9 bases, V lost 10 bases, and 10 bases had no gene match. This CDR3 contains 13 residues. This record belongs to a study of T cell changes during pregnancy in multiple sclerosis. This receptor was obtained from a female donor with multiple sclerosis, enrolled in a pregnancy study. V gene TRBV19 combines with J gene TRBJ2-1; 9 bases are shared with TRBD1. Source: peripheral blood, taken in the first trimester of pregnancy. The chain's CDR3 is CATSRDRVREQFF. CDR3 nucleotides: TGTGCCACCTCCCGGGACAGGGTGCGTGAGCAGTTCTTC.